What follows are 2 T cell receptor beta chains derived from one specimen sequenced in a study of blood T cell repertoires in COVID-19. Method: immunoSEQ multiplex PCR; TCRdb's copy keeps in-frame clones and lacks some. The table shows 350,000 to 550,000 clones, with approximately 90% occurring only once. The sample taken for sequencing was PBMCs or T cells enriched from blood (not recorded which). These receptors originate from a young man who had recovered from COVID-19.

This chain connects TRBV3-1 (or the pseudogene TRBV3-2) to TRBJ1-4; D is perhaps TRBD1 (6 bases). In germline, CDR1 is LGHDT, CDR2 YNNKEL (reference sequence). V lost 4 bases to trimming and J lost 0 bases, with 18 bases between them. CDR3 length equals 18 residues. The CDR3 here is CASSPIIRDITTNEKLFF. CDR3 coding DNA: TGTGCCAGCAGCCCAATAATCCGGGACATTACAACTAATGAAAAACTGTTTTTT.

The V gene is TRBV5-5, the J gene TRBJ1-1; 9 bases align to TRBD1. The germline gives CDR1 SGHKS, CDR2 YYEKEE (reference sequence). The V segment lost 4 bases and the J segment 4 bases; nucleotides outside the gene matches: 5. The CDR3 spans 14 residues. DNA for the CDR3: TGTGCCAGCAGCAGACAGGGGGGGAGCACTGAAGCTTTCTTT. Amino acids: CASSRQGGSTEAFF.